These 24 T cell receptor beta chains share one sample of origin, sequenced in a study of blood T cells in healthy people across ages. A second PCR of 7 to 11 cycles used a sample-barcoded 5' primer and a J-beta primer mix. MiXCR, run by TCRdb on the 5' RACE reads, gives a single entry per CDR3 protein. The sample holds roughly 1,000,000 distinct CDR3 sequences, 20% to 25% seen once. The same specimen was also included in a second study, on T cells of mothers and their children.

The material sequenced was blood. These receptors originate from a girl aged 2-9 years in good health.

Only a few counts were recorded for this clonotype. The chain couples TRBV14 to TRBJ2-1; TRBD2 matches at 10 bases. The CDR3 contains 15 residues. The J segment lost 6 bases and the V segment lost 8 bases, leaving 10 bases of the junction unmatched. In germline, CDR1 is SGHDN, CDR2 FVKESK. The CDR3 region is CASSTRGLAINEQFF. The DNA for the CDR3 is TGTGCCAGCTCCACACGGGGACTAGCGATCAATGAGCAGTTCTTC.

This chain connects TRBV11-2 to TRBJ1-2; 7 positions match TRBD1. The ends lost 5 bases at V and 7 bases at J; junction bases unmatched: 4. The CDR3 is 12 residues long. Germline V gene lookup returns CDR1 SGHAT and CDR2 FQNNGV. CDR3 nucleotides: TGTGCCAGCAGCCGACAGGGCTCTGGCTACACCTTC. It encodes CASSRQGSGYTF.

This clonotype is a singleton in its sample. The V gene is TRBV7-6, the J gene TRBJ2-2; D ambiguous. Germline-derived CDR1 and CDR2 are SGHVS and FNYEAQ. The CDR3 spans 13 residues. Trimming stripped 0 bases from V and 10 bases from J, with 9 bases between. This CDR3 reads CASSLAPSPELFF. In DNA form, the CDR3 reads TGTGCCAGCAGCTTAGCGCCCTCCCCGGAGCTGTTTTTT.

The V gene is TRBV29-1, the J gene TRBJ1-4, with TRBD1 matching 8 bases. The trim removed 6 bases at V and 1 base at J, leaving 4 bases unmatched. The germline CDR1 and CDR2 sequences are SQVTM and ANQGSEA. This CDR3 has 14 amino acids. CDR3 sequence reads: CSVIGQGTNEKLFF. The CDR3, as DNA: TGCAGCGTAATCGGACAGGGAACTAATGAAAAACTGTTTTTT.

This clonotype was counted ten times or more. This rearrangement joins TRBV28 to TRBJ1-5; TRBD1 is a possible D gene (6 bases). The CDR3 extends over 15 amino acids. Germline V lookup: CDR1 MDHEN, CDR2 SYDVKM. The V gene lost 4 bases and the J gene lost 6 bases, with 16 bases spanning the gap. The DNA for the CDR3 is TGTGCCAGCAGTTCACTGGACAGCCATCCTCAGCCCCAGCATTTT. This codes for CASSSLDSHPQPQHF.

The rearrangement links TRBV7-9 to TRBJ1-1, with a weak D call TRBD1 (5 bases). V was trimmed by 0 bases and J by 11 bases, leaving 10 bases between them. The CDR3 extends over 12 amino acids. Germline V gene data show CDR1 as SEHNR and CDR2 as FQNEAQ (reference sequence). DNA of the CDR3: TGTGCCAGCAGCTTAGCACAGGCTGGGGCTTTCTTT. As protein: CASSLAQAGAFF.

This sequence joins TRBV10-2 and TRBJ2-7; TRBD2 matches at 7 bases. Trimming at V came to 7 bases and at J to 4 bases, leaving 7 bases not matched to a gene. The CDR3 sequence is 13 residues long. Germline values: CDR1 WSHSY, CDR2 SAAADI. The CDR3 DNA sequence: TGCGCCAGCACTGGGGGGAGGGGATACGAGCAGTACTTC. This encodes CASTGGRGYEQYF.

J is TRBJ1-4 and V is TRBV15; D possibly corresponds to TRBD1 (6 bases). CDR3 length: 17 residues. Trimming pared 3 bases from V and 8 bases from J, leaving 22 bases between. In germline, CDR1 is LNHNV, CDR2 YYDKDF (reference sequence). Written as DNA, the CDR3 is TGTGCCACCAGCAGGGCTCGACCACAGGGACAATACGAAAAACTGTTTTTT. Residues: CATSRARPQGQYEKLFF.

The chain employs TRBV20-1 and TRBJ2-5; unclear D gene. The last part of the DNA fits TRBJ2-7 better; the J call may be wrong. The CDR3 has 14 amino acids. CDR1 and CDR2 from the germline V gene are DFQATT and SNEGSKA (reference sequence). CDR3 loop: CSASRLESPYEQYF. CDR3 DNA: TGCAGTGCTAGTCGACTGGAATCCCCCTACGAGCAGTACTTC.

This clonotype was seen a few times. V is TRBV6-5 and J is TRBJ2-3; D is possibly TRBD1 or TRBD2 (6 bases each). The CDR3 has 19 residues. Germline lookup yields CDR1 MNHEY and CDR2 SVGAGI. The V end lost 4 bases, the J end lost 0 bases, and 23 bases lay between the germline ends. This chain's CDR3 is CASSSGQVMPLASTDTQYF. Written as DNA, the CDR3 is TGTGCCAGCAGTTCGGGACAAGTGATGCCGCTAGCGAGCACAGATACGCAGTATTTT.

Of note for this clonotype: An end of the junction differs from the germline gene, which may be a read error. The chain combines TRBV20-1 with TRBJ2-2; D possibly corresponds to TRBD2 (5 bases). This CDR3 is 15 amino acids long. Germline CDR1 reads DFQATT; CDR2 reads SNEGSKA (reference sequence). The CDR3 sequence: CSTRDQGRRGGELFF. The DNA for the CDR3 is TGCAGTACTAGAGATCAAGGTCGAAGAGGCGGGGAGCTGTTTTTT.

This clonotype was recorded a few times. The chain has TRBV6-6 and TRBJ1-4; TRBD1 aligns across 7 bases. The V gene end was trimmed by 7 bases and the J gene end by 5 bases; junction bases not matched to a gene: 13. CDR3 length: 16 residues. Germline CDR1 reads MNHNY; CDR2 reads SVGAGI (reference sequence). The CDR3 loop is CASTLAVGGGNEKLFF. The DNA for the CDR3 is TGTGCCAGCACCCTCGCAGTGGGAGGGGGCAATGAAAAACTGTTTTTT.

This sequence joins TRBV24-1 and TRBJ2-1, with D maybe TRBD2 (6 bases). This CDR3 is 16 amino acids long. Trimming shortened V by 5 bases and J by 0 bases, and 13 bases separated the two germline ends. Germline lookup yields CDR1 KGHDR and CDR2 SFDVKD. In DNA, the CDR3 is TGTGCCACCAGTGGGTTTAGCGGAAACTCCTACAATGAGCAGTTCTTC. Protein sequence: CATSGFSGNSYNEQFF.

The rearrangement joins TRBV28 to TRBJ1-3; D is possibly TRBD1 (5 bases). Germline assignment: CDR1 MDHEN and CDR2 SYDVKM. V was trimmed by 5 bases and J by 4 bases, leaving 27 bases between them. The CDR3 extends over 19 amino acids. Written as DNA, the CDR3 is TGTGCCAGCAGTCCCCGCGGGGCCACCTTTACGGATTCAGGAAACACCATATATTTT. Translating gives CASSPRGATFTDSGNTIYF.

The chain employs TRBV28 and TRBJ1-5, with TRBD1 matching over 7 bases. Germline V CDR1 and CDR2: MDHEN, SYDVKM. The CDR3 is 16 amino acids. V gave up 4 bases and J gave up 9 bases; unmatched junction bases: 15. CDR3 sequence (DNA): TGTGCCAGCAGTTCCCGTGAGGGGGCCCCCAATATGCCCCAGCATTTT. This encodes CASSSREGAPNMPQHF.

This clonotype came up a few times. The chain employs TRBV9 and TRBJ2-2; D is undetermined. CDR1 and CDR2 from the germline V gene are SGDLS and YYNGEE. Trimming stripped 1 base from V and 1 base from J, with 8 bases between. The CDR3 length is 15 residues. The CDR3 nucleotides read TGTGCCAGCAGCGTAAACCCCGGGAACACCGGGGAGCTGTTTTTT. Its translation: CASSVNPGNTGELFF.

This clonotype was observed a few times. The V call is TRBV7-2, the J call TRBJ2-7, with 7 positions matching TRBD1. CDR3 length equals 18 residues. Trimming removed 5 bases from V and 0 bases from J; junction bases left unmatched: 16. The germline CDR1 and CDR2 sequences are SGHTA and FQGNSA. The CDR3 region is CASSKNRRGQWASYEQYF. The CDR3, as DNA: TGTGCCAGCAGCAAAAACAGACGGGGACAGTGGGCCTCCTACGAGCAGTACTTC.

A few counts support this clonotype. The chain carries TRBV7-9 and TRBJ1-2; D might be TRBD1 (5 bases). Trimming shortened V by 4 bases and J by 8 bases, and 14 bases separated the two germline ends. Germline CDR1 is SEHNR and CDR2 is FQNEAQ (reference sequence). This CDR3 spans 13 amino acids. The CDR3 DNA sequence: TGTGCCAGCAGCTCCCCGCGGGGGAGCGGCTACACCTTC. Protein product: CASSSPRGSGYTF.

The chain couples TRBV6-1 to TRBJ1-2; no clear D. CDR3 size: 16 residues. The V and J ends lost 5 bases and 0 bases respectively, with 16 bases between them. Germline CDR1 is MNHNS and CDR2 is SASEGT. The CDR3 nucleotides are TGTGCCAGCAGTCGACTCCCGGTAGCTCCTAACTATGGCTACACCTTC. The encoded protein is CASSRLPVAPNYGYTF.

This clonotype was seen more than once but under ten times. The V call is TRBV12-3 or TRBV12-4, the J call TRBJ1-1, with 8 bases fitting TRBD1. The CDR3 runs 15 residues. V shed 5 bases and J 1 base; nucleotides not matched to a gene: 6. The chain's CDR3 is CASSPDRVWNTEAFF. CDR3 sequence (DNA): TGTGCCAGCAGTCCGGACAGGGTATGGAACACTGAAGCTTTCTTT.

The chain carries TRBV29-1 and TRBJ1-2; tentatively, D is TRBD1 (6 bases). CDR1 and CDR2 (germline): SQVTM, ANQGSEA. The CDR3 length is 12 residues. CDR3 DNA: TGCGGACACGTGGACAGCTTTTATGGCTACACCTTC. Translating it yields CGHVDSFYGYTF.

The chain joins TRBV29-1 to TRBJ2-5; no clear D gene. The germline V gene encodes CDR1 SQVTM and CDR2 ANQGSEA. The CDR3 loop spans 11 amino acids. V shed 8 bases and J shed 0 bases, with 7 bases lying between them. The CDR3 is CSLQYQETQYF. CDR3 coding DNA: TGCAGCCTCCAATACCAAGAGACCCAGTACTTC.

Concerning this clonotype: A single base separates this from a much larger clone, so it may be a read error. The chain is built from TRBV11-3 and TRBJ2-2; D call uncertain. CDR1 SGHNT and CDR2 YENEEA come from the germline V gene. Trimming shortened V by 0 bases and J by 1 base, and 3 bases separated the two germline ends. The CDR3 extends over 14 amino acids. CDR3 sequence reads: CASSLERNTGELFF. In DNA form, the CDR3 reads TGTGCCAGCAGCTTAGAGAGGAACACCGGGGAGCTGTTTTTT.

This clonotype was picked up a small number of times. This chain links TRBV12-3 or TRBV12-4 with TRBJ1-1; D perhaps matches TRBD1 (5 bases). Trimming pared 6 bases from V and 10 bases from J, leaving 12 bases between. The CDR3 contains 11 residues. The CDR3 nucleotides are TGTGCCAGCAGCCCGGGACTGGTAGCTTTCTTT. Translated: CASSPGLVAFF.